These 29 T cell receptor beta chains were all obtained from the same sample, sequenced in a study of blood T cell repertoires in COVID-19. Clones were read by immunoSEQ multiplex PCR, and TCRdb kept only the in-frame ones, dropping some. The data hold some 120,000 clones, with about 79% observed a single time. The sequenced sample consisted of peripheral blood. These receptors were taken from a woman aged 45-60 years with acute or convalescent COVID-19.

This clone was seen a handful of times. The chain recombines TRBV7-8 with TRBJ2-7; 7 nucleotides line up with TRBD2. The CDR3 is made up of 15 amino acids. CDR1 is SGHVS and CDR2 is FQNEAQ in the germline V gene. V lost 4 bases, J lost 2 bases, and 8 bases stayed unmatched. The CDR3 sequence is CASSSRGAGAYEQYF. The CDR3 bases are TGTGCCAGCAGCTCCCGAGGGGCGGGGGCCTACGAGCAGTACTTC. Combining the CDR3 with reference TRBV7-8 and TRBJ2-7 gives the whole variable domain GAGVSQSPRYKVAKRGQDVALRCDPISGHVSLFWYQQALGQGPEFLTYFQNEAQLDKSGLPSDRFFAERPEGSVSTLKIQRTQQEDSAVYLCASSSRGAGAYEQYFGPGTRLTVT.

The rearrangement links TRBV5-1 to TRBJ1-4, with 12 bases matching TRBD1. J gave up 5 bases and V 7 bases, and 6 bases lay outside the gene matches. This CDR3 is 15 amino acids long. The germline CDR1 and CDR2 sequences are SGHRS and YFSETQ. Here the CDR3 reads CASQGQGASNEKLFF. The CDR3 DNA is TGCGCCAGCCAGGGACAGGGGGCCTCGAATGAAAAACTGTTTTTT.

This chain links TRBV5-1 with TRBJ2-1; tentatively, D is TRBD1 (5 bases). Germline values: CDR1 SGHRS, CDR2 YFSETQ. This CDR3 spans 15 amino acids. V lost 1 base to trimming and J lost 1 base, with 9 bases between them. CDR3 DNA sequence: TGCGCCAGCAGCTTGTTAACAGGATCCTACAATGAGCAGTTCTTC. Translating it yields CASSLLTGSYNEQFF.

This rearrangement joins TRBV15 to TRBJ2-3; 8 bases match TRBD2. CDR3 size: 15 residues. Looked up from germline, CDR1 is LNHNV and CDR2 is YYDKDF (reference sequence). V lost 0 bases and J lost 5; bases outside the gene matches: 4. The CDR3 is CATSRELAAGDTQYF. DNA of the CDR3: TGTGCCACCAGCAGAGAACTAGCGGCGGGAGATACGCAGTATTTT.

The chain has TRBV2 and TRBJ2-3; D not certain. The CDR3 covers 12 residues. Germline V gene data show CDR1 as SNHLY and CDR2 as FYNNEI. The V and J ends lost 8 bases and 5 bases respectively, with 11 bases between them. The CDR3: CASLPGGDTQYF. Here the CDR3 DNA reads TGTGCCAGCTTGCCAGGTGGAGATACGCAGTATTTT. The variable domain in full, completed from reference TRBV2 and TRBJ2-3, reads EPEVTQTPSHQVTQMGQEVILRCVPISNHLYFYWYRQILGQKVEFLVSFYNNEISEKSEIFDDQFSVERPDGSNFTLKIRSTKLEDSAMYFCASLPGGDTQYFGPGTRLTVL.

This rearrangement joins TRBV10-1 to TRBJ2-1; the match to TRBD1 covers 7 bases. The length of the CDR3 is 12 residues. V lost 8 bases and J lost 8; bases outside the gene matches: 6. CDR1 and CDR2 (germline): WNHNN, SYGVQD (reference sequence). The CDR3 region is CASSRTGDEQFF. Written as DNA, the CDR3 is TGCGCCAGCTCTCGGACAGGCGATGAGCAGTTCTTC.

The CDR3 DNA reads TGTGCCAGCAGCTTGAGGGGACTCCCTACCTACGAGCAGTACTTC. Protein sequence: CASSLRGLPTYEQYF. The chain uses TRBV5-6 and TRBJ2-7; possibly TRBD2 for D (6 bases). Germline CDR1 and CDR2: SGHDT and YYEEEE. The V end was cut by 1 base, the J end by 2 bases, with 13 bases between. The CDR3 has 15 residues. The whole variable domain, remainder taken from reference TRBV5-6 and TRBJ2-7, is DAGVTQSPTHLIKTRGQQVTLRCSPKSGHDTVSWYQQALGQGPQFIFQYYEEEERQRGNFPDRFSGHQFPNYSSELNVNALLLGDSALYLCASSLRGLPTYEQYFGPGTRLTVT.

In regard to this clone: At one of its ends the junction is not consistent with the germline gene, which may arise from a read error. The V gene is TRBV11-2, the J gene TRBJ2-1; D uncertain. The CDR3 runs to 16 residues. CDR1 SGHAT and CDR2 FQNNGV come from the germline V gene. CDR3 nucleotide sequence: TGTGCCAGCAGTTTAGAAGTAGGCAGGACCTACAATGAGCAGTTCTTC. It codes for CASSLEVGRTYNEQFF.

This clone was recorded many times. The CDR3 nucleotides read TGTGCCAGCAGCCACGGATCGGGATCTGGAGGCTACACCTTC. Translation: CASSHGSGSGGYTF. The chain uses TRBV3-1 (or the pseudogene TRBV3-2) and TRBJ1-2; D is undetermined. The CDR3 loop spans 14 amino acids. Germline loops: CDR1 LGHDT, CDR2 YNNKEL (reference sequence). Trimming took 3 bases from V and 8 from J, leaving 16 bases between them.

V and J are TRBV30 and TRBJ2-7; 10 nucleotides match TRBD1. The V gene's germline CDR1 is GTSNPN and CDR2 SVGIG (reference sequence). The CDR3 is made up of 14 amino acids. The ends lost 4 bases at V and 2 bases at J; junction bases unmatched: 5. CDR3 region: CAWTTGQGAYEQYF. DNA for the CDR3: TGTGCCTGGACCACCGGACAGGGGGCCTACGAGCAGTACTTC. The variable domain in full, completed from reference TRBV30 and TRBJ2-7, reads SQTIHQWPATLVQPVGSPLSLECTVEGTSNPNLYWYRQAAGRGLQLLFYSVGIGQISSEVPQNLSASRPQDRQFILSSKKLLLSDSGFYLCAWTTGQGAYEQYFGPGTRLTVT.

V and J are TRBV12-3 or TRBV12-4 and TRBJ1-2; 7 nucleotides line up with TRBD1. The CDR3 extends over 13 amino acids. After removal of 4 bases from V and 8 bases from J, the junction contained 7 bases not matched to a gene. CDR3 sequence reads: CASSSRTGAGYTF. The CDR3 DNA is TGTGCCAGCAGTTCTAGGACAGGCGCCGGCTACACCTTC.

V is TRBV15 and J is TRBJ2-3; D might be TRBD2 (5 bases). The CDR3 loop spans 16 amino acids. With 0 bases removed from V and 5 bases from J, the gap between germline ends came to 15 bases. From germline, CDR1 is LNHNV and CDR2 YYDKDF (reference sequence). In nucleotides, the CDR3 is TGTGCCACCAGCAGAGATAGTAGCGTGGTGCGAGATACGCAGTATTTT. Translated: CATSRDSSVVRDTQYF.

The chain is built from TRBV12-5 and TRBJ2-6; TRBD2 is a possible D gene (5 bases). The germline CDR1 and CDR2 sequences are LGHNT and FRNRAP. Trimming removed 0 bases from V and 3 bases from J, with 9 bases in between. This CDR3 spans 16 amino acids. In nucleotides, the CDR3 is TGTGCTAGTGGTTTGGTACTAGGGAGTGGGGCCAACGTCCTGACTTTC. Translation: CASGLVLGSGANVLTF.

V is TRBV5-4 and J is TRBJ1-1; TRBD1 is a possible D gene (6 bases). The length of the CDR3 is 14 residues. Trimming took 4 bases from V and 0 from J, leaving 10 bases between them. Germline V CDR1 and CDR2: SGHNT, YYREEE (reference sequence). As DNA, the CDR3 is TGTGCCAGCAGCGTCGGGACACTGAACACTGAAGCTTTCTTT. It specifies CASSVGTLNTEAFF.

The chain uses TRBV9 and TRBJ2-7; 7 bases align to TRBD1. Germline-derived CDR1 and CDR2 are SGDLS and YYNGEE. V shed 3 bases, J shed 0 bases, and the junction held 12 bases outside the gene matches. There are 17 residues in the CDR3. The CDR3 protein is CASSGQTRRQGSYEQYF. In DNA form, the CDR3 reads TGTGCCAGCAGCGGGCAAACTCGGAGACAGGGCTCCTACGAGCAGTACTTC.

In its sample, this clone was seen many times. The gene calls are TRBV18 and TRBJ1-1, with D unresolved. The CDR3 is 14 residues long. Germline CDR1 is KGHSH and CDR2 is LQKENI. The ends were cut back, 1 base at V and 1 base at J, with 7 bases in the middle. As DNA, the CDR3 is TGTGCCAGCTCACCACAGGGAGAGAACACTGAAGCTTTCTTT. This sequence encodes CASSPQGENTEAFF. Supplemented by reference TRBV18 and TRBJ1-1, the full variable domain reads NAGVMQNPRHLVRRRGQEARLRCSPMKGHSHVYWYRQLPEEGLKFMVYLQKENIIDESGMPKERFSAEFPKEGPSILRIQQVVRGDSAAYFCASSPQGENTEAFFGQGTRLTVV.

This chain connects TRBV28 to TRBJ1-1, with D possibly TRBD1 on 6 matching bases. This CDR3 spans 15 amino acids. The V gene's germline CDR1 is MDHEN and CDR2 SYDVKM. Trimming shortened V by 5 bases and J by 0 bases, and 13 bases separated the two germline ends. CDR3 sequence: CASSPKTGLNTEAFF. The CDR3, as DNA: TGTGCCAGCAGTCCCAAGACAGGATTGAACACTGAAGCTTTCTTT.

The CDR3 DNA is TGCGCCCGACTTGGATACAATGAGCAGTTCTTC. Its translation: CARLGYNEQFF. The genes are TRBV10-1 and TRBJ2-1, with D hard to call. Germline V CDR1 and CDR2: WNHNN, SYGVQD (reference sequence). The length of the CDR3 is 11 residues. V was trimmed by 11 bases and J by 4 bases, leaving 9 bases between them.

The rearrangement joins TRBV6-5 to TRBJ2-2; weak D call: TRBD2 (5 bases). The CDR3 spans 15 residues. V was shortened by 2 bases and J by 8 bases, with 15 bases between the two germline ends. From germline, CDR1 is MNHEY and CDR2 SVGAGI. The CDR3: CASSYQPRTSGELFF. CDR3 bases: TGTGCCAGCAGTTACCAACCCCGGACTTCAGGGGAGCTGTTTTTT.

CDR3 nucleotides: TGTGCCAGCTCACCCCCGGGACAGGGGGCGACGCGGCAGCCCCAGCATTTT. Protein: CASSPPGQGATRQPQHF. The chain joins TRBV18 to TRBJ1-5, with TRBD1 matching over 12 bases. Trimming removed 3 bases from V and 7 bases from J; junction bases left unmatched: 10. The CDR3 is 17 amino acids. Germline V gene lookup returns CDR1 KGHSH and CDR2 LQKENI.

This sequence joins TRBV19 and TRBJ1-1, with TRBD1 as a possible D gene (6 bases). CDR3 size: 15 residues. Germline V gene data show CDR1 as LNHDA and CDR2 as SQIVND (reference sequence). Trimming stripped 3 bases from V and 1 base from J, with 12 bases between. For the CDR3, the DNA is TGTGCCAGTAGTATGCTTCAGGGGAGGAACACTGAAGCTTTCTTT. Residues: CASSMLQGRNTEAFF. The full variable domain, completed using reference TRBV19 and TRBJ1-1, is DGGITQSPKYLFRKEGQNVTLSCEQNLNHDAMYWYRQDPGQGLRLIYYSQIVNDFQKGDIAEGYSVSREKKESFPLTVTSAQKNPTAFYLCASSMLQGRNTEAFFGQGTRLTVV.

The table lists this clone with a count of one. V and J are TRBV30 and TRBJ1-2; 9 positions match TRBD1. CDR3 size: 15 residues. Germline CDR1 GTSNPN, CDR2 SVGIG (reference sequence). After removal of 4 bases from V and 4 bases from J, the junction contained 10 bases not matched to a gene. CDR3 loop: CAWTPTGGRAYGYTF. As DNA, the CDR3 is TGTGCCTGGACCCCAACAGGGGGCCGCGCCTATGGCTACACCTTC.

DNA for the CDR3: TGTGCCAGCAGTGGGTTAGGATCCGGGACTCGGGGCACTGAAGCTTTCTTT. Residues: CASSGLGSGTRGTEAFF. The rearrangement links TRBV25-1 to TRBJ1-1, with D perhaps TRBD1 (5 bases). The CDR3 length is 17 residues. V shed 4 bases and J shed 4 bases, with 22 bases lying between them. The germline gives CDR1 MGHDK, CDR2 SYGVNS.

The chain recombines TRBV6-1 with TRBJ2-6; D unresolved. Germline V lookup: CDR1 MNHNS, CDR2 SASEGT. The V end lost 2 bases, the J end lost 6 bases, and 26 bases lay between the germline ends. This CDR3 spans 20 amino acids. CDR3 bases: TGTGCCAGCAGTGAAAGTCCTGGTATTGCTATAGCTCGTAAGGCCAACGTCCTGACTTTC. Encoded protein: CASSESPGIAIARKANVLTF.

The genes are TRBV3-1 (or the pseudogene TRBV3-2) and TRBJ2-1, with unresolved D. The CDR3 runs 15 residues. The germline V gene encodes CDR1 LGHDT and CDR2 YNNKEL (reference sequence). Deletions cut 0 bases from V and 9 bases from J, with 15 bases between. Here the CDR3 reads CASSQDGPGLGEQFF. In DNA, the CDR3 is TGTGCCAGCAGCCAAGATGGTCCGGGTTTGGGTGAGCAGTTCTTC.

The chain combines TRBV30 with TRBJ2-3; 13 nucleotides agree with TRBD2. The junction had 11 bases not matched to a gene; V was cut back by 0 bases and J by 5 bases. This CDR3 is built from 18 residues. Looked up from germline, CDR1 is GTSNPN and CDR2 is SVGIG (reference sequence). CDR3 loop: CAWSVLRTSGGRGDTQYF. CDR3 DNA sequence: TGTGCCTGGAGTGTCTTAAGGACTAGCGGGGGCCGGGGAGATACGCAGTATTTT. Full variable domain (remainder filled in from reference TRBV30 and TRBJ2-3): SQTIHQWPATLVQPVGSPLSLECTVEGTSNPNLYWYRQAAGRGLQLLFYSVGIGQISSEVPQNLSASRPQDRQFILSSKKLLLSDSGFYLCAWSVLRTSGGRGDTQYFGPGTRLTVL.

The V and J genes are TRBV5-6 and TRBJ2-3; 9 bases are a match to TRBD2. The germline CDR1 and CDR2 sequences are SGHDT and YYEEEE. After removal of 4 bases from V and 4 bases from J, the junction contained 10 bases not matched to a gene. There are 16 residues in the CDR3. CDR3 sequence (DNA): TGTGCCAGCAGCACCTGGGGCGGGGGGGCCGCAGATACGCAGTATTTT. Encoded protein: CASSTWGGGAADTQYF.

The J gene is TRBJ1-3, the V gene TRBV6-6; no firm D call. Germline V gene lookup returns CDR1 MNHNY and CDR2 SVGAGI (reference sequence). The CDR3 spans 12 residues. Trimming removed 8 bases at V and 4 bases at J, with 9 bases between. CDR3 in DNA: TGTGCCAGCCACGGTCCGGGAAACACCATATATTTT. This codes for CASHGPGNTIYF.

This rearrangement joins TRBV19 to TRBJ2-7; 12 bases match TRBD2. The V gene end was trimmed by 4 bases and the J gene end by 2 bases; junction bases not matched to a gene: 3. The CDR3 covers 15 residues. In germline, CDR1 is LNHDA, CDR2 SQIVND (reference sequence). This CDR3 is CASSTLAGGTYEQYF. Here the CDR3 DNA reads TGTGCCAGTAGTACTCTAGCGGGGGGGACCTACGAGCAGTACTTC.